This T cell receptor beta chain appears in the sequencing data of a study of Graves' ophthalmopathy and Graves' hyperthyroidism. General study points: The majority of expanded thyroid clonotypes above 0.001 frequency also occurred in blood.

Hyperthyroidism cases were recent diagnoses of under 2 months' duration in people aged 18 to 65. Investigators amplified TCR beta CDR3 regions from RNA transcripts. HTBI primers were employed in first-round RT-PCR, then a second-round multiplex PCR followed. MiXCR was run by TCRdb on the multiplex PCR reads, yielding one entry per CDR3 protein. The sample consists of around 1.1 million distinct CDR3 sequences, less than 45% of them appearing once. This clonotype was counted between two and nine times. Its antigen is as yet unknown. This clonotype was sampled from an adult man with Graves' hyperthyroidism. Specimen: peripheral blood or thyroid tissue (not recorded which).

The CDR3 sequence is CASMGPATEAFF. Here the CDR3 DNA reads TGTGCCAGCATGGGGCCCGCCACTGAAGCTTTCTTT. The V call is TRBV2, the J call TRBJ1-1; TRBD1 is a possible D gene (5 bases). The ends were cut back, 7 bases at V and 4 bases at J, with 10 bases in the middle. Germline V lookup: CDR1 SNHLY, CDR2 FYNNEI. CDR3 length equals 12 residues.